The T cell receptor (beta chain) under discussion was sequenced for a study of T cells in tumors and immune-related adverse events. TCRdb keeps only in-frame clones here, not all; method: immunoSEQ multiplex PCR. The sample has approximately 8,300 clones, 94% seen once. Germline-derived CDR1 and CDR2 are ENHRY and SYGVKD. The CDR3 consists of 16 residues. Trimming pared 7 bases from V and 11 bases from J, leaving 29 bases between. The sequence was obtained from a female donor with metastatic renal cell carcinoma. The chain is built from TRBV10-3 and TRBJ1-2; D may be TRBD1 (6 bases). Sequencing used lymph node tissue, obtained from a patient treated with anti-PD-1 therapy. CDR3 loop: CAITRGGSGSERGYTF. CDR3 nucleotides: TGTGCCATCACCCGCGGGGGCTCAGGCTCCGAAAGGGGGTACACCTTC.